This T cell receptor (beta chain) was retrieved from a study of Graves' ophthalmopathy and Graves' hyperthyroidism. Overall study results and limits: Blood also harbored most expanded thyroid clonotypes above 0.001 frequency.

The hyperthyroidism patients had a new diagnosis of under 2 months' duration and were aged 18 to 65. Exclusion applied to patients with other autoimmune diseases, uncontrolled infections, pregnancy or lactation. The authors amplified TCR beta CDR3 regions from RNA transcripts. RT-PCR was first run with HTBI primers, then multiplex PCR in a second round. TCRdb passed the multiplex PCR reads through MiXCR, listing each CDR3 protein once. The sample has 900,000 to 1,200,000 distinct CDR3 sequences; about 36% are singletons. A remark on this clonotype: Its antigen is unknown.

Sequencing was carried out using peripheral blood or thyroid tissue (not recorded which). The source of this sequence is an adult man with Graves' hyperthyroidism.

The CDR3 DNA reads as TGTGCCAGCAGCTCTTTTACAGGATACTACGAGCAGTACTTC. This gives the protein CASSSFTGYYEQYF. The V gene is TRBV5-4, the J gene TRBJ2-7, with a tentative D call TRBD1 (5 bases). The germline gives CDR1 SGHNT, CDR2 YYREEE (reference sequence). CDR3 size: 14 residues. V was shortened by 3 bases and J by 3 bases, with 13 bases between the two germline ends.